This TCR beta chain was obtained from a study of cytomegalovirus exposure and HLA in healthy donors. The primer mix had 60 Vbeta and 13 Jbeta primers. Generated by immunoSEQ multiplex PCR, the TCRdb table keeps only in-frame clones and is missing some. The repertoire holds about 100,000 clones, with roughly 60% as singletons. Trimming took 4 bases from V and 2 from J; bases not matched to a gene: 4. The germline V gene has CDR1 MNHEY and CDR2 SVGAGI. The CDR3 sequence is 15 residues long. The clonotype comes from a human donor in good health. J is TRBJ2-5 and V is TRBV6-5; 10 nucleotides align to TRBD2. The sequenced material came from PBMCs. CDR3 residues: CASSWGLALQETQYF. Written as DNA, the CDR3 is TGTGCCAGCAGTTGGGGACTAGCGTTGCAAGAGACCCAGTACTTC.